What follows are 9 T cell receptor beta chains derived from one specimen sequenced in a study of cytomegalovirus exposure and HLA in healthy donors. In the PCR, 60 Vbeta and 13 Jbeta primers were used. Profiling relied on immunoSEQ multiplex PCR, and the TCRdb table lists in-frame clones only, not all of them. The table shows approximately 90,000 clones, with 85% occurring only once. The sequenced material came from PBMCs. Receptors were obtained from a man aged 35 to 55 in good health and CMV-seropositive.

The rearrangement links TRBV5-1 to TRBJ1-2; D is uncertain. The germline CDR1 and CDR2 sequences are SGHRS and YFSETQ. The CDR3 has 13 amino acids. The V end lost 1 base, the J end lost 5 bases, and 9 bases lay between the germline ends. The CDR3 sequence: CASSLTASYGYTF. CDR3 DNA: TGCGCCAGCAGCTTGACAGCTTCTTATGGCTACACCTTC.

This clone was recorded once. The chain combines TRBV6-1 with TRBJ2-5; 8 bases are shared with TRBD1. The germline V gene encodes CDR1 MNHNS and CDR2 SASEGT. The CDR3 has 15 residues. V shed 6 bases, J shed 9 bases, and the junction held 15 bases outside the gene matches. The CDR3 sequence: CASRTGTGLAGSQYF. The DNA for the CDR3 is TGTGCCAGCAGAACCGGGACAGGACTTGCGGGGTCCCAGTACTTC.

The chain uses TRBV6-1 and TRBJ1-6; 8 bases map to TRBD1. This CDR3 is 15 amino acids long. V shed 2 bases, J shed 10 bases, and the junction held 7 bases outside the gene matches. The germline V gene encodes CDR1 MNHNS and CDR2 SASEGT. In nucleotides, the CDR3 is TGTGCCAGCAGTGAAAGACAGGGGTTAGAATCACCCCTCCACTTT. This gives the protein CASSERQGLESPLHF.

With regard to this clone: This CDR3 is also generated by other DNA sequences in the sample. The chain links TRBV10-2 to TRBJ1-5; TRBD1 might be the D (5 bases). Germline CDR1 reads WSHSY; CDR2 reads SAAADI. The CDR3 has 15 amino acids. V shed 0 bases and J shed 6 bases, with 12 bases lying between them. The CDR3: CASSESPPGGQPQHF. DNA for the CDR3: TGCGCCAGCAGTGAGTCGCCACCCGGGGGTCAGCCCCAGCATTTT.

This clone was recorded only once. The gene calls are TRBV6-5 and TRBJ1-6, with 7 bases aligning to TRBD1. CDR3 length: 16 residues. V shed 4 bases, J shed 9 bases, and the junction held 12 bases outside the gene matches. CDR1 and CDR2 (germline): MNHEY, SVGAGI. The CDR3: CASSLQGPTIVSPLHF. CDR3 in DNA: TGTGCCAGCAGTTTACAGGGGCCGACTATAGTTTCACCCCTCCACTTT.

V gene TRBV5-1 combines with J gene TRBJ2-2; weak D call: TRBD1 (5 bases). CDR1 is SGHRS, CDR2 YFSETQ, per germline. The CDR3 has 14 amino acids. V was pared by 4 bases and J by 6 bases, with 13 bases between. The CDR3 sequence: CASSEHQGPGELFF. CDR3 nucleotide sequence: TGCGCCAGCAGCGAGCACCAGGGTCCCGGGGAGCTGTTTTTT.

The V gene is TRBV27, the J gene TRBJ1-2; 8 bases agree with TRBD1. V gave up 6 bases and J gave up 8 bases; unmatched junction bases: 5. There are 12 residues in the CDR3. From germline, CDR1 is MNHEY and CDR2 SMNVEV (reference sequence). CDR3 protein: CASRLRTGGYTF. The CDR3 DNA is TGTGCCAGCAGACTCAGGACAGGGGGCTACACCTTC.

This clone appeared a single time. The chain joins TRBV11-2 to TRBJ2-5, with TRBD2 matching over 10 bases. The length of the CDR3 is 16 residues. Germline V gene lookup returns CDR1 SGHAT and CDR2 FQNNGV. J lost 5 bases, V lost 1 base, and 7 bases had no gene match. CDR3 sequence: CASSLGLAGEWETQYF. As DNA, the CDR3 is TGTGCCAGCAGCTTAGGTCTAGCGGGAGAATGGGAGACCCAGTACTTC. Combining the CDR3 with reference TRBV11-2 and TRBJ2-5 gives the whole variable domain EAGVAQSPRYKIIEKRQSVAFWCNPISGHATLYWYQQILGQGPKLLIQFQNNGVVDDSQLPKDRFSAERLKGVDSTLKIQPAKLEDSAVYLCASSLGLAGEWETQYFGPGTRLLVL.

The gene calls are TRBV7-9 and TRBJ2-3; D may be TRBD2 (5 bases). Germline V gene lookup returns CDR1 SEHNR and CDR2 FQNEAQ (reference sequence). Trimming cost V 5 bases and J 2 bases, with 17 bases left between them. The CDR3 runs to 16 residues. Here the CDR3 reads CASSPTLAGFTDTQYF. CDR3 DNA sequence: TGTGCCAGCAGCCCGACTCTCGCGGGCTTCACAGATACGCAGTATTTT.